This T cell receptor (beta chain) was sequenced in a study of identical twins. Findings and caveats of the study: Out-of-frame TCR alpha sharing in monozygotic twins exceeded recombination model predictions. Beta out-of-frame sequences showed weaker excess sharing between twins. Cord blood beta clonotypes that were abundant carried fewer insertions, and memory repertoires showed no such trend. Zero-insertion results could be subject to partial confounding by invariant MAIT and iNKT cells.

TCRdb fed the 5' RACE reads into MiXCR, producing one record per CDR3 protein. The sample carries 150,000 or so distinct CDR3 sequences, roughly 3.2% recorded once. The CDR3 sequence is 12 residues long. Germline V gene sequence: CDR1 DFQATT, CDR2 SNEGSKA (reference sequence). V was cut by 6 bases and J by 0 bases, with 9 bases left in between. This clonotype was seen ten or more times. The target antigen is unknown. The rearrangement links TRBV20-1 to TRBJ2-7; D remains unclear. The TCR originated in a man younger than 30 in good health. Material: memory T cells sorted from blood. The CDR3 loop reads CSAHGSSYEQYF. Written as DNA, the CDR3 is TGCAGTGCCCACGGTAGCTCCTACGAGCAGTACTTC.